A selection of T cell receptor beta chains follows, all from one sample in a study of shared clonotypes between healthy human individuals. The data were produced by immunoSEQ multiplex PCR, yet TCRdb's version contains in-frame clones alone and is incomplete. The sample records millions of clones, more than 90% being singletons. The sequenced sample was naive CD4+ T cells sorted from blood. Receptors originate from a man aged 18 to 30 in good health. Each CDR3 is given with its conserved first and last residue. Fields, in order: D gene, J gene, V gene, clone size, CDR3 DNA, CDR3 protein. The D gene is left open where the match is weak. Some rows have no size entry. The others give once, few or many, or a class for an expanded clone.

>.|TRBJ1-1|TRBV2|.
TGTGCCAGCAATAGGGGCTGGGGACCGTCGAACACTGAAGCTTTCTTT
CASNRGWGPSNTEAFF
>TRBD1|TRBJ1-2|TRBV25-1|.
TGTGCCAGCAGGGCGGACAGGGGGAGTAACTATGGCTACACCTTC
CASRADRGSNYGYTF
>.|TRBJ2-7|TRBV11-3|.
TGTGCCAGCAGCCTCGATAGGGGCGAGCAGTACTTC
CASSLDRGEQYF
>TRBD1|TRBJ2-3|TRBV2|.
TGTGCCAGCAGTGATGGGACAGGGAGCACAGATACGCAGTATTTT
CASSDGTGSTDTQYF
>.|TRBJ2-7|TRBV2|.
TGTGCCAGCAGTGTCAACAGGGAGGTCCATGCGAACTTC
CASSVNREVHANF
>TRBD2|TRBJ2-3|TRBV6-6|once
TGTGCCAGCCTAGCGGGGGGTATAGATACGCAGTATTTT
CASLAGGIDTQYF
>.|TRBJ2-5|TRBV6-1|.
TGTGCCAGCAGTGCCGGCGCGGAGACCCAGTACTTC
CASSAGAETQYF
>TRBD2|TRBJ2-7|TRBV5-1|.
TGCGCCAGCAGCTTGGGGGCTAGCGGGGGGCCCTACGAGCAGTACTTC
CASSLGASGGPYEQYF
>TRBD1|TRBJ1-2|TRBV6-5|.
TGTGCCAGCAGGACAGGGGGGGGTAGGGGCTACACCTTC
CASRTGGGRGYTF
>.|TRBJ2-1|TRBV5-4|.
TGTGCCAGCAGCTTGGGTATCTATGAGCAGTTCTTC
CASSLGIYEQFF
>.|TRBJ2-2|TRBV13|.
TGTGCCAGCAGCCCGCCAGGGAAGAACACCGGGGAGCTGTTTTTT
CASSPPGKNTGELFF
>TRBD1|TRBJ1-2|TRBV6-1|.
TGTGCCAGCAGTTCAACAGGGGTGAATGGCTACACCTTC
CASSSTGVNGYTF
>.|TRBJ2-5|TRBV2|.
TGTGCCTACAGGTCACAAGAGACCCAGTACTTC
CAYRSQETQYF
>TRBD2|TRBJ2-7|TRBV7-2|once
TGTGCCAGCAGACCTCGGACTAGCGGGGGGTACGAGCAGTACTTC
CASRPRTSGGYEQYF
>TRBD1|TRBJ1-2|TRBV30|.
TGTGCCTGGGACGACAGGGGGCCAAGCTACACCTTC
CAWDDRGPSYTF
>TRBD2|TRBJ2-3|TRBV9|.
TGTGCCAGCAGCCCTAGCGGAGGTTCGGGTACGCAGTATTTT
CASSPSGGSGTQYF
>.|TRBJ1-5|TRBV27|.
TGTGCCAGCAGTTTTCCGGGGCAGCCCCAGCATTTT
CASSFPGQPQHF
>TRBD2|TRBJ2-2|TRBV10-3|.
TGTGCCATCAGTGAGTCGCGGGGGGCGAACACCGGGGAGCTGTTTTTT
CAISESRGANTGELFF
>.|TRBJ2-7|TRBV5-1|.
TGCGCCAGCAGCGGGGGAGCGCCTAGGGGGTACGAGCAGTACTTC
CASSGGAPRGYEQYF
>.|TRBJ1-1|TRBV18|few
TGTGCCAGCTCCCCCCCGTCCGGCACTGAAGCTTTCTTT
CASSPPSGTEAFF
>TRBD1|TRBJ1-1|TRBV2|.
TGTGCCAGCCAACTAACAGGGGTTATCGGAGCTTTCTTT
CASQLTGVIGAFF
>.|TRBJ1-2|TRBV10-3|.
TGTGCCATCGGATATGGGGGTAGCACTAACTATGGCTACACCTTC
CAIGYGGSTNYGYTF
>.|TRBJ2-5|TRBV10-3|.
TGTGCCATCAGTGGACTTGGAGAGACCCAGTACTTC
CAISGLGETQYF
>TRBD2|TRBJ2-3|TRBV7-2|.
TGTGCCAGCAGCACCCAGGCGGGAGTCGCAGATACGCAGTATTTT
CASSTQAGVADTQYF
>.|TRBJ2-7|TRBV19|.
TGTGCCAGCAGAGGGAACGGGGCCTACGAGCAGTACTTC
CASRGNGAYEQYF
>TRBD1|TRBJ2-1|TRBV2|.
TGTGCCAGCAATGGGGACAGGGGATACAATGAGCAGTTCTTC
CASNGDRGYNEQFF
>TRBD1|TRBJ1-5|TRBV2|.
TGTGCCAGCAGTGAAGACAGGGGTGGGAATCAGCCCCAGCATTTT
CASSEDRGGNQPQHF
>.|TRBJ2-7|TRBV6-5|once
TGTGCCAGCAGTGAATTCGACAACTCCTACGAGCAGTACTTC
CASSEFDNSYEQYF
>.|TRBJ1-1|TRBV2|.
TGTGCCAGCAACATTGAGGAACTTCCGAACACTGAAGCTTTCTTT
CASNIEELPNTEAFF
>.|TRBJ1-3|TRBV9|.
TGTGCCAGCAGCCTGGACCAGGGGTTGTGGGCTGGAAACACCATATATTTT
CASSLDQGLWAGNTIYF
>.|TRBJ1-1|TRBV5-6|.
TGTGCCAGCAGCGTCCGGGGGGGCACTGAAGCTTTCTTT
CASSVRGGTEAFF
>TRBD1|TRBJ1-1|TRBV15|.
TGTGCCACCAGACTTCCCGGGACAGGGGTTGAAGCTTTCTTT
CATRLPGTGVEAFF
>TRBD2|TRBJ2-7|TRBV19|.
TGTGCCAGTAGTACCCGGACTAGCGGGAGCTACGAGCAGTACTTC
CASSTRTSGSYEQYF
>.|TRBJ1-5|TRBV7-2|.
TGTGCCAGCAGCTTAGTGGTCGGGGATCAGCCCCAGCATTTT
CASSLVVGDQPQHF
>.|TRBJ2-1|TRBV5-1|.
TGCGCCAGCAGCTGGGAAGGGGAGTCGTCCTACAATGAGCAGTTCTTC
CASSWEGESSYNEQFF
>TRBD1|TRBJ2-1|TRBV7-9|.
TGTGCCAGCAGCCGAGACAGGGAGTACAATGAGCAGTTCTTC
CASSRDREYNEQFF
>.|TRBJ2-1|TRBV2|.
TGTGCCAGCAGTGCTACTAGCCAGTCCTACAATGAGCAGTTCTTC
CASSATSQSYNEQFF
>.|TRBJ2-5|TRBV7-2|.
TGTGCCAGCAGGCAGGCATTGGAAGAGACCCAGTACTTC
CASRQALEETQYF
>TRBD1|TRBJ1-3|TRBV18|.
TGTGCCAGCTCACCATCGACAGGGGATAAGGGCTCTGGAAACACCATATATTTT
CASSPSTGDKGSGNTIYF
>.|TRBJ2-7|TRBV6-6|few
TGTGCCAGCAGTCCCCCGGGGCTCGAGCAGTACTTC
CASSPPGLEQYF
>TRBD1|TRBJ2-5|TRBV10-3|.
TGTGCCATCCGCCGGGGACAGGGTAAAGAGACCCAGTACTTC
CAIRRGQGKETQYF
>.|TRBJ2-3|TRBV5-4|.
TGTGCCAGCAGCTTGGCGGCAGGCCCAGATACGCAGTATTTT
CASSLAAGPDTQYF
>TRBD1|TRBJ2-2|TRBV10-1|.
TGCGCCAGCAGTGATACAGGGGGGAACACCGGGGAGCTGTTTTTT
CASSDTGGNTGELFF
>.|TRBJ2-3|TRBV7-9|.
TGTGCCAGCAGCTCCCAGACTGGAACAGATACGCAGTATTTT
CASSSQTGTDTQYF
>TRBD2|TRBJ2-1|TRBV18|.
TGTGCCAGTTCCTCCGGGACTAGTGAGTTCTTC
CASSSGTSEFF
>.|TRBJ1-6|TRBV30|.
TGTGCCTGGAGCTCCAGCTCCTCACCCCTCCACTTT
CAWSSSSSPLHF
>.|TRBJ1-1|TRBV30|few
TGTGCCTCTGACCGGGCCTTTAACACTGAAGCTTTCTTT
CASDRAFNTEAFF
>.|TRBJ2-7|TRBV29-1|.
TGCAGCGTTGGGCTGTCGTACGAGCAGTACTTC
CSVGLSYEQYF
>.|TRBJ1-1|TRBV5-1|.
TGCGCCAGCAGCTTTTCGAACACTGAAGCTTTCTTT
CASSFSNTEAFF
>.|TRBJ1-2|TRBV6-6|.
TGTGCCAGCACCTGGACAGATTCTACCTATGGCTACACCTTC
CASTWTDSTYGYTF
>TRBD1|TRBJ2-3|TRBV5-4|.
TGTGCCAGCAGCTTACGCGTGGGACAGGTCACAGATACGCAGTATTTT
CASSLRVGQVTDTQYF
>.|TRBJ2-7|TRBV7-8|.
TGTGCCAGCAGCTTAGGCCTGTTCACCTACGAGCAGTACTTC
CASSLGLFTYEQYF
>.|TRBJ2-2|TRBV15|.
TGTGCCACCAGCAGAGGTCAGGGGGGCGCCGGGGAGCTGTTTTTT
CATSRGQGGAGELFF
>.|TRBJ2-5|TRBV7-2|.
TGTGCCAGCAGCTTAAGGGGACGGAGACAAGAGACCCAGTACTTC
CASSLRGRRQETQYF
>.|TRBJ1-5|TRBV7-2|.
TGTGCCAGCAGCTTACGGCAGGGGATGGATCAGCCCCAGCATTTT
CASSLRQGMDQPQHF
>.|TRBJ2-5|TRBV21-1|once
TGTGCCAGCAGCAAAATATTTCAGGGGCGCGGGGAGACCCAGTACTTC
CASSKIFQGRGETQYF
>.|TRBJ2-4|TRBV15|.
TGTGCCACCAGCAGAGATGGGGCAGGGGAGGCCAAAAACATTCAGTACTTC
CATSRDGAGEAKNIQYF